One and the same sample provided the 27 T cell receptor beta chains below, sequenced in a study of T cells expressing NK-cell markers. Using the 5' RACE reads, TCRdb records one entry per CDR3 protein without DNA. The sample table sets out about 160,000 distinct CDR3 sequences. Sequencing used blood T cells: a sorted CD56 or NKG2C T cell subset, CD4+ or CD8+ T cells, or bulk PBMC T cells (not recorded which). The receptors were sampled from a man between 18 and 69 years old in good health.

This chain links TRBV2 with TRBJ2-5; TCRdb picks TRBD1, but there is no DNA to check that call. This CDR3 is built from 12 residues. Germline assignment: CDR1 SNHLY and CDR2 FYNNEI. CDR3 in amino acids: CASRQGKETQYF.

The chain is built from TRBV4-1 and TRBJ2-5; TCRdb returns TRBD2, unconfirmable since there is no DNA. The germline V gene encodes CDR1 MGHRA and CDR2 YSYEKL. This CDR3 comprises 16 residues. CDR3 residues: CASSHSGGLAEETQYF.

The chain carries TRBV7-9 and TRBJ2-5; TCRdb picks TRBD1, but there is no DNA to check that call. The CDR3 has 14 amino acids. Germline V gives CDR1 SEHNR, CDR2 FQNEAQ (reference sequence). The CDR3 spells CASSSRQGEKTQYF. The full variable domain, with the rest looked up from reference TRBV7-9 and TRBJ2-5, is DTGVSQNPRHKITKRGQNVTFRCDPISEHNRLYWYRQTLGQGPEFLTYFQNEAQLEKSRLLSDRFSAERPKGSFSTLEIQRTEQGDSAMYLCASSSRQGEKTQYFGPGTRLLVL.

The chain combines TRBV27 with TRBJ1-2. There are 16 residues in the CDR3. In germline, CDR1 is MNHEY, CDR2 SMNVEV (reference sequence). The CDR3 sequence is CASSPLISTANYGYTF.

V and J are TRBV5-1 and TRBJ2-1; TCRdb gives TRBD1 as the D gene, but with no DNA this cannot be confirmed. From germline, CDR1 is SGHRS and CDR2 YFSETQ. The CDR3 loop spans 15 amino acids. This CDR3 reads CASSDPDRTYNEQFF.

The chain combines TRBV9 with TRBJ2-1; with no DNA, the TCRdb D assignment of TRBD2 cannot be verified. The CDR3 sequence is 16 residues long. CDR1 and CDR2 (germline): SGDLS, YYNGEE. The CDR3 is CASSAPLAGGYNEQFF.

The V and J genes are TRBV7-9 and TRBJ1-4. Per germline, CDR1 SEHNR and CDR2 FQNEAQ (reference sequence). The CDR3 has 14 residues. CDR3 sequence: CASSSDRANEKLFF.

The chain couples TRBV6-1 to TRBJ2-7; the D call from TCRdb, TRBD2, cannot be confirmed without DNA. This CDR3 has 18 amino acids. Germline loops: CDR1 MNHNS, CDR2 SASEGT. The CDR3 sequence is CASNPDETSGGTVHEQYF.

The J gene is TRBJ2-1, the V gene TRBV6-5; TCRdb's D call, TRBD1, is unchecked because there is no DNA. Germline-derived CDR1 and CDR2 are MNHEY and SVGAGI. The CDR3 loop spans 18 amino acids. The CDR3 loop is CASSYSGATGLGHNEQFF.

This rearrangement joins TRBV20-1 to TRBJ2-1; TCRdb names TRBD1, which stays unverified in the absence of DNA. The CDR3 totals 14 residues. Germline-derived CDR1 and CDR2 are DFQATT and SNEGSKA (reference sequence). CDR3 protein: CSAGEGGDANEQFF.

The chain joins TRBV19 to TRBJ2-1; there is no DNA to check the TCRdb D call of TRBD1. The germline V gene encodes CDR1 LNHDA and CDR2 SQIVND (reference sequence). The CDR3 runs to 14 residues. CDR3 loop: CASSTYSGRNEQFF.

This chain uses TRBV4-1 with TRBJ2-2; as DNA is missing, the TRBD1 call by TCRdb cannot be tested. The CDR3 sequence is 14 residues long. Germline V gives CDR1 MGHRA, CDR2 YSYEKL. The CDR3 loop is CASSLDRGTGELFF.

The gene calls are TRBV15 and TRBJ2-3; the TRBD2 assignment by TCRdb is unverifiable without DNA. CDR1 and CDR2 (germline): LNHNV, YYDKDF (reference sequence). The CDR3 is 18 residues long. The CDR3 is CATSRDRSSGGVGDTQYF.

The chain joins TRBV9 to TRBJ1-4; TCRdb picks TRBD1, but there is no DNA to check that call. Germline loops: CDR1 SGDLS, CDR2 YYNGEE. The CDR3 has 14 amino acids. The CDR3 here is CASSVEDSNEKLFF.

The genes are TRBV5-6 and TRBJ2-5. This CDR3 spans 14 amino acids. Per germline, CDR1 SGHDT and CDR2 YYEEEE. The chain's CDR3 is CASSLIALQETQYF.

The J gene is TRBJ2-5, the V gene TRBV20-1; checking the TCRdb D call of TRBD2 is not possible without DNA. Germline CDR1 DFQATT, CDR2 SNEGSKA (reference sequence). There are 16 residues in the CDR3. CDR3: CSARDRGVGWGETQYF.

The CDR3 loop is CASRDRGRVVYNEQFF. The chain recombines TRBV6-1 with TRBJ2-1; TCRdb reports TRBD1, a call that lacks DNA to check it against. Germline-derived CDR1 and CDR2 are MNHNS and SASEGT. This CDR3 comprises 16 residues.

The chain has TRBV5-1 and TRBJ2-3; TCRdb returns TRBD2, unconfirmable since there is no DNA. Germline V gives CDR1 SGHRS, CDR2 YFSETQ. CDR3 length equals 17 residues. This chain's CDR3 is CASSTGLEGGGTDTQYF.

The chain couples TRBV20-1 to TRBJ2-6; TCRdb selects TRBD1, and the lack of DNA leaves this call unchecked. The CDR3 runs 21 residues. Looked up from germline, CDR1 is DFQATT and CDR2 is SNEGSKA (reference sequence). CDR3 sequence reads: CSARVTGSPRQDYSGANVLTF.

The V call is TRBV7-2, the J call TRBJ2-3. The germline V gene has CDR1 SGHTA and CDR2 FQGNSA. This CDR3 has 14 amino acids. The CDR3 protein is CASSFLGSGDTQYF. The whole variable domain, remainder taken from reference TRBV7-2 and TRBJ2-3, is GAGVSQSPSNKVTEKGKDVELRCDPISGHTALYWYRQSLGQGLEFLIYFQGNSAPDKSGLPSDRFSAERTGGSVSTLTIQRTQQEDSAVYLCASSFLGSGDTQYFGPGTRLTVL.

This chain joins TRBV7-8 and TRBJ1-2. Germline V gene data show CDR1 as SGHVS and CDR2 as FQNEAQ. This CDR3 spans 14 amino acids. CDR3 residues: CASSLGDGSYGYTF.

The rearrangement links TRBV5-1 to TRBJ2-7; the TCRdb D gene call, TRBD1, has no DNA to confirm it. CDR3 length equals 15 residues. CDR1 is SGHRS and CDR2 is YFSETQ in the germline V gene. The CDR3 region is CASSLDRGYFYEQYF.

The genes are TRBV7-2 and TRBJ2-2; TCRdb lists TRBD1, though no DNA is available to test this call. Germline CDR1 is SGHTA and CDR2 is FQGNSA. The CDR3 totals 17 residues. CDR3 loop: CASSTGDSWVKPGELFF.

The V and J genes are TRBV23-1 and TRBJ2-7. TRBV23-1 is an ORF, and what it does is uncertain. CDR3 size: 14 residues. CDR3: CASSQSVCSYEQYF.

The CDR3 loop is CASSFRDGRTGELFF. The chain recombines TRBV12-3 or TRBV12-4 with TRBJ2-2; TCRdb's assignment of TRBD1 cannot be checked, as there is no DNA. This CDR3 comprises 15 residues.

The rearrangement joins TRBV7-9 to TRBJ1-1. The CDR3 is 15 residues long. CDR1 and CDR2 from the germline V gene are SEHNR and FQNEAQ (reference sequence). CDR3 sequence: CASSLGSTLNTEAFF.

CDR3 in amino acids: CASSFPPRDSPLHF. The rearrangement links TRBV25-1 to TRBJ1-6. The CDR3 extends over 14 amino acids. CDR1 MGHDK and CDR2 SYGVNS come from the germline V gene.